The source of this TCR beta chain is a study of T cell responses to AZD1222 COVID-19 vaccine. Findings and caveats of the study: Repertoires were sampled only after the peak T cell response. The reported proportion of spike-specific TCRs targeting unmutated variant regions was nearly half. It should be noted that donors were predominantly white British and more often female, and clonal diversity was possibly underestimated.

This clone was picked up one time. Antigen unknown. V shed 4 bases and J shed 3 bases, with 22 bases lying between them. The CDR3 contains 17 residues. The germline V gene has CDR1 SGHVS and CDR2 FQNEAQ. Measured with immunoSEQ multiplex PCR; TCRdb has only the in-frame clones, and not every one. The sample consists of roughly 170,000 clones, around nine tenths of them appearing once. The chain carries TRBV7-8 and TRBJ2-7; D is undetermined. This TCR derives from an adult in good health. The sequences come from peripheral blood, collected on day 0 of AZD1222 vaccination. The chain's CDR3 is CASSSPARFPSNYEQYF. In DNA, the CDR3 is TGTGCCAGCAGCTCCCCTGCAAGGTTCCCTTCTAACTACGAGCAGTACTTC.